This entry lists 2 T cell receptor beta chains sequenced from one sample in a study of control samples from healthy donors and cancer patients (TCRdb year 2020). The library was made by the immunoSEQ multiplex PCR assay. The clones in this table, taken by TCRdb from immuneACCESS, are in-frame only. Not every clone is retained; where verified, under half of the shortfall comes from an unresolved V gene, and the cause of the rest is unknown. Recorded for this sample are just under 60,000 clones; more than 85% of them occurred a single time. The ten top clones hold roughly 1.6% of the sample. The sample taken for sequencing was PBMCs. The receptors stem from a man aged 35-49 years with colorectal cancer.

The gene calls are TRBV9 and TRBJ2-4, with 12 bases aligning to TRBD2. With 0 bases clipped from V and 0 bases from J, the junction kept 7 bases outside the gene matches. This CDR3 region has 19 residues. Germline loops: CDR1 SGDLS, CDR2 YYNGEE. The CDR3 spells CASSVGASGGALAKNIQYF. The CDR3 region has the DNA TGTGCCAGCAGCGTAGGGGCTAGCGGGGGGGCCCTAGCCAAAAACATTCAGTACTTC.

The chain has TRBV3-1 (or the pseudogene TRBV3-2) and TRBJ2-1, with 11 bases fitting TRBD2. Germline CDR1 LGHDT, CDR2 YNNKEL (reference sequence). V dropped 0 bases and J dropped 8; count of bases not matched to a gene: 9. The CDR3 has 17 residues. The CDR3 spells CASSQDPWLAGGHEQFF. For the CDR3, the DNA is TGTGCCAGCAGCCAAGATCCTTGGCTAGCGGGGGGTCATGAGCAGTTCTTC.